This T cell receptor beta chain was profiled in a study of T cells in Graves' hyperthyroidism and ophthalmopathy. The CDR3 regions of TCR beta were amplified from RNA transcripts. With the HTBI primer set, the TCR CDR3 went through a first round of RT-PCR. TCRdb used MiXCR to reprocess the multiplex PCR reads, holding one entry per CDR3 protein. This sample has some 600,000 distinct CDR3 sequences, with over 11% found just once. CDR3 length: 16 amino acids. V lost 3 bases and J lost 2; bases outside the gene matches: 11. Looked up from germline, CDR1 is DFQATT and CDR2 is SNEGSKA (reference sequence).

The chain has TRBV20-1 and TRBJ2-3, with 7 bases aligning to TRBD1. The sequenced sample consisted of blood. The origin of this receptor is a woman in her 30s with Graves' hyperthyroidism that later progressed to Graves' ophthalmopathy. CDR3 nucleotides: TGCAGTGCTAGTGTGGGAAGGGGGCAGGTCACAGATACGCAGTATTTT. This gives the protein CSASVGRGQVTDTQYF.